These 24 T cell receptor beta chains originate from one sample sequenced in a study of blood T cell repertoires in COVID-19. The assay was immunoSEQ multiplex PCR, and TCRdb's table has in-frame clones only and misses some. This table has about 210,000 clones, roughly 88% appearing once. The sequencing sample was made of peripheral blood. These receptor sequences come from a man aged 35 to 55 who had recovered from COVID-19.

This clone appeared a single time. This chain uses TRBV11-2 with TRBJ2-1, with a possible D match to TRBD1 (5 bases). The CDR3 length is 14 residues. Germline values: CDR1 SGHAT, CDR2 FQNNGV. The V end was cut by 1 base, the J end by 9 bases, with 13 bases between. The chain's CDR3 is CASSLGGQTGEQFF. The CDR3, as DNA: TGTGCCAGCAGCTTAGGGGGCCAAACGGGTGAGCAGTTCTTC.

The V gene is TRBV11-2, the J gene TRBJ2-7, with TRBD2 as a possible D gene (5 bases). Germline assignment: CDR1 SGHAT and CDR2 FQNNGV. V was cut by 1 base and J by 2 bases, with 15 bases left in between. The CDR3 contains 16 residues. The CDR3: CASSLGLRGTAYEQYF. The DNA for the CDR3 is TGTGCCAGCAGCTTAGGACTCCGGGGAACCGCCTACGAGCAGTACTTC.

The V and J genes are TRBV5-6 and TRBJ2-1, with 8 bases identical to TRBD1. CDR3 length: 16 amino acids. Germline lookup yields CDR1 SGHDT and CDR2 YYEEEE. V shed 5 bases and J 8 bases; nucleotides not matched to a gene: 15. The CDR3 protein is CASSYSSTGAFDEQFF. The DNA of the CDR3 is TGTGCCAGCAGTTATTCCTCGACAGGGGCGTTCGATGAGCAGTTCTTC.

The V gene is TRBV5-5, the J gene TRBJ2-3; maybe TRBD2 (6 bases). This CDR3 spans 14 amino acids. Trimming stripped 0 bases from V and 4 bases from J, with 9 bases between. CDR1 is SGHKS and CDR2 is YYEKEE in the germline V gene (reference sequence). CDR3 sequence: CASSLVWDSDTQYF. In nucleotides, the CDR3 is TGTGCCAGCAGCTTGGTTTGGGACTCAGATACGCAGTATTTT.

The rearrangement uses TRBV5-1 and TRBJ2-3; 9 positions match TRBD2. The trim removed 0 bases at V and 4 bases at J, leaving 6 bases unmatched. The CDR3 spans 16 residues. CDR1 is SGHRS, CDR2 YFSETQ, per germline. CDR3 protein: CASSLVSAGGADTQYF. The CDR3 nucleotides read TGCGCCAGCAGCTTGGTATCAGCGGGAGGAGCAGATACGCAGTATTTT.

The chain carries TRBV5-6 and TRBJ2-1; the match to TRBD1 covers 7 bases. With 3 bases clipped from V and 4 bases from J, the junction kept 7 bases outside the gene matches. Looked up from germline, CDR1 is SGHDT and CDR2 is YYEEEE. The length of the CDR3 is 15 residues. The CDR3: CASSYRQGAYNEQFF. The DNA of the CDR3 is TGTGCCAGCAGCTACCGACAGGGAGCTTACAATGAGCAGTTCTTC.

This clone occurred a few times. This chain joins TRBV5-6 and TRBJ1-1, with D uncertain. V lost 6 bases and J lost 0, with 12 bases in between. The CDR3 extends over 14 amino acids. Germline V CDR1 and CDR2: SGHDT, YYEEEE. CDR3 amino acids: CASTRWQMNTEAFF. CDR3 sequence (DNA): TGTGCCAGCACGAGGTGGCAGATGAACACTGAAGCTTTCTTT.

The chain employs TRBV30 and TRBJ2-3, with TRBD1 as a possible D gene (7 bases). The CDR3 is 12 amino acids. CDR1 and CDR2 (germline): GTSNPN, SVGIG (reference sequence). V was shortened by 4 bases and J by 4 bases, with 9 bases between the two germline ends. In DNA form, the CDR3 reads TGTGCCTGGATCAGGGGGGCAGATACGCAGTATTTT. Residues: CAWIRGADTQYF.

The chain employs TRBV5-1 and TRBJ1-1; D is undetermined. The CDR3 covers 14 residues. From germline, CDR1 is SGHRS and CDR2 YFSETQ. Trimming took 0 bases from V and 6 from J, leaving 12 bases between them. The CDR3 DNA reads TGCGCCAGCAGCTTGGTGGTAGATCCTTCTGAAGCTTTCTTT. Translation gives CASSLVVDPSEAFF.

This clone was observed a single time. This CDR3 is also generated by other DNA sequences in the sample. This sequence joins TRBV4-3 and TRBJ2-7; 8 bases are shared with TRBD1. Trimming removed 1 base from V and 0 bases from J; junction bases left unmatched: 2. From germline, CDR1 is LGHNA and CDR2 YSLEER. The CDR3 sequence is 15 residues long. Here the CDR3 DNA reads TGCGCCAGCAGCCAAGGGACAGGGAGCTCCTACGAGCAGTACTTC. Translating gives CASSQGTGSSYEQYF.

Regarding this clone: Other DNA sequences in the sample encode the same CDR3. The V gene is TRBV6-2 or TRBV6-3, the J gene TRBJ2-5, with 8 bases fitting TRBD1. J gave up 4 bases and V 5 bases, and 3 bases lay outside the gene matches. Germline V gene sequence: CDR1 MNHEY, CDR2 SVGEGT. CDR3 length: 13 amino acids. The CDR3 nucleotides read TGTGCCAGCAGTCGGACAGGGTTAGAGACCCAGTACTTC. This codes for CASSRTGLETQYF.

The chain couples TRBV27 to TRBJ1-1, with no clear D. Germline CDR1 and CDR2: MNHEY and SMNVEV (reference sequence). The CDR3 is 13 residues long. V was clipped by 3 bases and J by 5 bases, with 10 bases between them. CDR3 in amino acids: CASSFGRGTEAFF. In nucleotides, the CDR3 is TGTGCCAGCAGTTTCGGTCGGGGTACTGAAGCTTTCTTT.

This clone has more than one count but fewer than ten. The rearrangement uses TRBV19 and TRBJ2-1, with TRBD2 identical over 9 bases. CDR1 and CDR2 from the germline V gene are LNHDA and SQIVND (reference sequence). There are 14 residues in the CDR3. Germline trimming cut 7 bases from V and 7 bases from J; bases unmatched to any gene: 8. In nucleotides, the CDR3 is TGTGCCAGTATGCCTAGCGGGGCCTCGAATGAGCAGTTCTTC. Translating gives CASMPSGASNEQFF.

The rearrangement uses TRBV5-4 and TRBJ2-3; 10 positions agree with TRBD1. V shed 7 bases and J 1 base; nucleotides not matched to a gene: 3. CDR3 length: 14 residues. Looked up from germline, CDR1 is SGHNT and CDR2 is YYREEE (reference sequence). Here the CDR3 DNA reads TGTGCCAGCCAGACAGGGGGCCGCACAGATACGCAGTATTTT. This gives the protein CASQTGGRTDTQYF.

The chain uses TRBV5-1 and TRBJ1-3; perhaps TRBD1 as D (5 bases). The V end was cut by 2 bases, the J end by 1 base, with 10 bases between. CDR1 is SGHRS and CDR2 is YFSETQ in the germline V gene. This CDR3 has 15 amino acids. The CDR3 is CASSFQGASGNTIYF. CDR3 nucleotides: TGCGCCAGCAGCTTTCAAGGGGCGTCTGGAAACACCATATATTTT.

The J gene is TRBJ2-3, the V gene TRBV5-1; 8 bases map to TRBD1. The germline V gene has CDR1 SGHRS and CDR2 YFSETQ. This CDR3 region has 15 residues. The V and J ends lost 6 bases and 1 base, in that order; junction bases with no gene match: 7. The CDR3 nucleotides are TGCGCCAGCACCCCGCAGGGGGCACGCACAGATACGCAGTATTTT. Translating it yields CASTPQGARTDTQYF.

This clone was observed a handful of times. The gene calls are TRBV7-8 and TRBJ1-1; perhaps TRBD1 as D (6 bases). The V gene's germline CDR1 is SGHVS and CDR2 FQNEAQ. V was pared by 1 base and J by 4 bases, with 16 bases between. The CDR3 has 16 amino acids. This chain's CDR3 is CASSLGARGAGTEAFF. The CDR3 region has the DNA TGTGCCAGCAGCTTAGGAGCACGGGGGGCGGGCACTGAAGCTTTCTTT.

This chain links TRBV5-5 with TRBJ1-2, with TRBD1 as a possible D gene (6 bases). This CDR3 region has 15 residues. Germline-derived CDR1 and CDR2 are SGHKS and YYEKEE (reference sequence). Trimming pared 2 bases from V and 0 bases from J, leaving 11 bases between. DNA for the CDR3: TGTGCCAGCAGCTTCGGACAGACTGCTAACTATGGCTACACCTTC. Translation gives CASSFGQTANYGYTF. The full variable domain, its missing parts supplied by reference TRBV5-5 and TRBJ1-2, is DAGVTQSPTHLIKTRGQQVTLRCSPISGHKSVSWYQQVLGQGPQFIFQYYEKEERGRGNFPDRFSARQFPNYSSELNVNALLLGDSALYLCASSFGQTANYGYTFGSGTRLTVV.

The J gene is TRBJ2-2, the V gene TRBV9, with 7 bases fitting TRBD2. V was pared by 5 bases and J by 6 bases, with 7 bases of the junction left unmatched. CDR1 is SGDLS and CDR2 is YYNGEE in the germline V gene. The CDR3 is 14 residues long. The CDR3 nucleotides read TGTGCCAGCAGTCAAGCGGGAAAGGCCGGGGAGCTGTTTTTT. Its translation: CASSQAGKAGELFF.

The sample holds a few counts of this clone. The chain links TRBV19 to TRBJ1-5, with D hard to call. CDR1 is LNHDA and CDR2 is SQIVND in the germline V gene (reference sequence). The CDR3 runs 16 residues. V lost 0 bases and J 7 bases, leaving 16 bases between the germline ends. The CDR3 DNA is TGTGCCAGTAGTATAGAGGTGACGGGGAGCAGGCAGCCCCAGCATTTT. This codes for CASSIEVTGSRQPQHF. The entire variable domain, with the rest obtained from reference TRBV19 and TRBJ1-5, is as follows: DGGITQSPKYLFRKEGQNVTLSCEQNLNHDAMYWYRQDPGQGLRLIYYSQIVNDFQKGDIAEGYSVSREKKESFPLTVTSAQKNPTAFYLCASSIEVTGSRQPQHFGDGTRLSIL.

The chain links TRBV11-2 to TRBJ1-1; 10 bases are a match to TRBD1. This CDR3 has 15 residues. CDR1 is SGHAT and CDR2 is FQNNGV in the germline V gene. J gave up 5 bases and V 5 bases, and 8 bases lay outside the gene matches. The CDR3 bases are TGTGCCAGCAGCCCTATGGGACAGGGGAGGACTGAAGCTTTCTTT. Protein sequence: CASSPMGQGRTEAFF.

This chain joins TRBV4-3 and TRBJ1-1, with D uncertain. The V gene's germline CDR1 is LGHNA and CDR2 YSLEER. V was shortened by 1 base and J by 3 bases, with 3 bases between the two germline ends. CDR3 length: 12 amino acids. CDR3 in amino acids: CASSQGHTEAFF. The CDR3 region has the DNA TGCGCCAGCAGCCAAGGGCACACTGAAGCTTTCTTT.

The chain joins TRBV5-8 to TRBJ2-1, with a tentative D call TRBD2 (6 bases). Trimming removed 4 bases from V and 3 bases from J, with 14 bases in between. The V gene's germline CDR1 is SGHTS and CDR2 YDEGEE. The CDR3 extends over 15 amino acids. The CDR3 here is CASSNSGRIYNEQFF. CDR3 nucleotides: TGTGCCAGCAGCAACTCGGGGAGGATCTACAATGAGCAGTTCTTC. The complete variable domain, with remaining parts taken from reference TRBV5-8 and TRBJ2-1, reads EAGVTQSPTHLIKTRGQQATLRCSPISGHTSVYWYQQALGLGLQFLLWYDEGEERNRGNFPPRFSGRQFPNYSSELNVNALELEDSALYLCASSNSGRIYNEQFFGPGTRLTVL.

This chain uses TRBV29-1 with TRBJ1-2; perhaps TRBD1 as D (6 bases). With 5 bases removed from V and 5 bases from J, the gap between germline ends came to 15 bases. Germline V gene data show CDR1 as SQVTM and CDR2 as ANQGSEA. The CDR3 totals 13 residues. In nucleotides, the CDR3 is TGCAGCGTTCCTGACAGGACTCAATATGGCTACACCTTC. Amino acids: CSVPDRTQYGYTF.